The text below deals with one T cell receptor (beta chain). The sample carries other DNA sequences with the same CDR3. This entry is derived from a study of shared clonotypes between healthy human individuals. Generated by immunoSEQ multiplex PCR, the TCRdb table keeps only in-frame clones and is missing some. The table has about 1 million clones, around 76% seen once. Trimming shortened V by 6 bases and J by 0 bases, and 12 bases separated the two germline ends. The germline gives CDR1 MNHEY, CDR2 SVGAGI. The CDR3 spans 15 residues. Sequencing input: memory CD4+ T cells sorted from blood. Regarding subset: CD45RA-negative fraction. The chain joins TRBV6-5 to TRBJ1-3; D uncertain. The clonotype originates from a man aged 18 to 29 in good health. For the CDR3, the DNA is TGTGCCAGCAGCCGTGGTGGCAGCTCTGGAAACACCATATATTTT. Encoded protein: CASSRGGSSGNTIYF.